This T cell receptor (beta chain) was sequenced for a study of blood T cell repertoires in COVID-19. Study context: The analysed material was cDNA or gDNA that came from T cells, B-cell-depleted T cells, or PBMCs.

Profiled with immunoSEQ multiplex PCR; TCRdb holds only in-frame clones, not every one. The table has 190,000 or so clones, around four fifths seen once. Germline V gene sequence: CDR1 SGHNT, CDR2 YENEEA. The CDR3 is 13 residues long. V was cut by 0 bases and J by 3 bases, with 6 bases left in between. The clonotype was recovered from a man aged 55 to 70 with COVID-19, enrolled during active disease. The sample comprised peripheral blood. This sequence joins TRBV11-3 and TRBJ2-7; D is uncertain. CDR3 residues: CASSLEENYEQYF. CDR3 in DNA: TGTGCCAGCAGCTTAGAAGAGAACTACGAGCAGTACTTC.